This is a list of T cell receptor beta chains from one sample in a study of T cells after yellow fever vaccination. MiXCR was run by TCRdb on the 5' RACE reads, yielding one entry per CDR3 protein. The sample holds 280,000 or so distinct CDR3 sequences, approximately 8% seen once. The specimen was CD4+ T cells sorted from PBMCs, collected 5 days after the yellow fever booster vaccination. The origin of the receptors is a man younger than 35 who received the YFV17D yellow fever vaccine. Each CDR3 is given without its conserved first and last residue. The order of the fields is J gene, V gene, CDR3 protein.

j_gene: TRBJ1-2
v_gene: TRBV6-6
CDR3aa: ASSPPQLTGARGYT

j_gene: TRBJ1-1
v_gene: TRBV6-2/TRBV6-3
CDR3aa: ASRMMAEAF

j_gene: TRBJ2-2
v_gene: TRBV28
CDR3aa: ASRDGRTGELF

j_gene: TRBJ2-2
v_gene: TRBV12-3/TRBV12-4
CDR3aa: ASSWGGPGTGELF

j_gene: TRBJ2-7
v_gene: TRBV3-1
CDR3aa: ASSQEDQGYEQY

j_gene: TRBJ2-2
v_gene: TRBV29-1
CDR3aa: SPVGTGELF

j_gene: TRBJ2-5
v_gene: TRBV7-9
CDR3aa: ASSSETQY

j_gene: TRBJ2-3
v_gene: TRBV5-5
CDR3aa: ASSGEADTQY

j_gene: TRBJ1-2
v_gene: TRBV6-5
CDR3aa: ASSQGTLRGYT

j_gene: TRBJ1-1
v_gene: TRBV6-6
CDR3aa: ASSSAEGTEAF

j_gene: TRBJ1-1
v_gene: TRBV5-8
CDR3aa: ASKLGAGLGNTEAF

j_gene: TRBJ2-2
v_gene: TRBV5-1
CDR3aa: ASSWDPGGSTGELF

j_gene: TRBJ2-3
v_gene: TRBV4-2
CDR3aa: ASSQEGGRWY

j_gene: TRBJ2-3
v_gene: TRBV7-2
CDR3aa: ASSPRGRISTDTQY

j_gene: TRBJ1-5
v_gene: TRBV12-3/TRBV12-4
CDR3aa: ASRQTGQQHPQH

j_gene: TRBJ1-1
v_gene: TRBV4-1
CDR3aa: ASSRGGLMNTEAF

j_gene: TRBJ2-1
v_gene: TRBV5-4
CDR3aa: ASRASGLSSYNEQF

j_gene: TRBJ1-1
v_gene: TRBV4-3
CDR3aa: ASSHQRGAGAAEAF

j_gene: TRBJ2-2
v_gene: TRBV7-2
CDR3aa: ASSSLAGGPSGELF

j_gene: TRBJ2-7
v_gene: TRBV6-2/TRBV6-3
CDR3aa: ASSPDRGSGIYEQY

j_gene: TRBJ1-1
v_gene: TRBV19
CDR3aa: ASSFPQGREAF

j_gene: TRBJ2-5
v_gene: TRBV12-3/TRBV12-4
CDR3aa: ASSPNSGGLETQY

j_gene: TRBJ2-7
v_gene: TRBV11-1
CDR3aa: ASSPRTGTDEQY

j_gene: TRBJ2-7
v_gene: TRBV11-2
CDR3aa: ASSSTRVGAYEQY

j_gene: TRBJ2-7
v_gene: TRBV5-5
CDR3aa: ASSAVTHSYEQY

j_gene: TRBJ2-5
v_gene: TRBV7-9
CDR3aa: ASSRRPPGQIKETQY